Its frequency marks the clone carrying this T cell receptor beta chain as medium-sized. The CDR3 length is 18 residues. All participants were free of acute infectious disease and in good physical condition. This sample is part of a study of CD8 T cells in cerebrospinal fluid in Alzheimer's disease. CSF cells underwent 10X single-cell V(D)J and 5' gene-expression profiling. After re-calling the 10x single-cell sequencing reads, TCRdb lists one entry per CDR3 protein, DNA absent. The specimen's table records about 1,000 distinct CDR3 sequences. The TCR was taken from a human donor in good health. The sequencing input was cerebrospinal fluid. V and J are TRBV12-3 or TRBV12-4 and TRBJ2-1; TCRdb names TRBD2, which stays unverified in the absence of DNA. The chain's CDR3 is CASSRTSGGPRAYNEQFF.